A selection of T cell receptor beta chains follows, all from one sample in a study of blood T cell repertoires in COVID-19. Clones were read by immunoSEQ multiplex PCR, and TCRdb kept only the in-frame ones, dropping some. The sample lists some 50,000 clones, 90% occurring once. Source material: peripheral blood. The receptors stem from a middle-aged man with acute or convalescent COVID-19. CDR3s include the opening cysteine and the closing phenylalanine or tryptophan.

v_call cdr3_length cdr3_aa
TRBV11-3 15 CASSSGQGNLETQYF
TRBV2 13 CASNGQGGTEAFF
TRBV25-1 18 CASSESPPTSGNQETQYF
TRBV5-1 13 CASSLPSDNEQFF
TRBV25-1 15 CASSDQTSGTNTQYF
TRBV29-1 12 CSVESQQETQYF
TRBV7-6 15 CASSLVGGDTGELFF
TRBV7-2 12 CASSLVRGVAFF
TRBV3-1/TRBV3-2 13 CASGGSTNQPQHF
TRBV29-1 16 CSVELGLAGHTGELFF
TRBV5-1 17 CASSLGALASSTDTQYF
TRBV5-1 13 CASSHGSNNEQFF
TRBV27 11 CASSLSYEQYF
TRBV27 16 CASSLSLTGSRQPQHF
TRBV6-5 15 CASSSPFRGGTEAFF
TRBV5-4 13 CASSSGPTGELFF
TRBV27 14 CASSYLSGANVLTF
TRBV5-1 14 CASSFGWEGQTQYF
TRBV10-2 14 CASSGAGGDNEQFF
TRBV30 15 CAWSLSQGFNSPLHF
TRBV3-1/TRBV3-2 14 CASSQEAVGTEAFF
TRBV11-2 14 CASSPGTSADTQYF
TRBV4-2 16 CASSQVSSGRTDTQYF
TRBV27 13 CASNRDSDSPLHF
TRBV7-2 13 CASSGPGRGELFF
TRBV11-3 17 CASSLRGAFSSYNEQFF
TRBV10-3 14 CAIRRTSGLNEQFF
TRBV6-2/TRBV6-3 14 CASSPADFFNEQFF
TRBV5-1 15 CASRRVGDPGDEQYF
TRBV30 13 CAWDRGSSYEQYF
TRBV6-5 11 CASSVLWWYTF
TRBV6-2/TRBV6-3 13 CASSSLLTDTQYF
TRBV15 16 CATSLTYRENTGELFF
TRBV12-3/TRBV12-4 11 CASSFGNTIYF
TRBV15 15 CATSRGDSAEETQYF
TRBV9 16 CASSVGLAGASGELFF
TRBV18 14 CASSSLRGGETQYF
TRBV9 16 CASSVVPVRGDTEAFF
TRBV11-3 15 CASGNKLARQETQYF
TRBV5-5 16 CASSLDHGDSNTEAFF
TRBV19 16 CASSGTGAPGGYGYTF
TRBV10-2 15 CASSEAGIKADTQYF
TRBV3-1/TRBV3-2 15 CASSQGNSKYSPLHF
TRBV27 16 CASSSISGGFGNEQFF
TRBV6-5 15 CASSPGGPRSYEQYF
TRBV24-1 13 CATSDQGAAEAFF
TRBV19 16 CASSTPGQGINQPQHF
TRBV5-1 13 CASSLLGNTEAFF